A selection of T cell receptor beta chains follows, all from one sample in a study of PD-L1 blockade in urothelial cancer. Produced via immunoSEQ multiplex PCR; TCRdb's table is partial and in-frame only. This sample has over 100,000 clones, with under 95% found just once. The sample was PBMCs, taken around atezolizumab (anti-PD-L1) treatment. These receptors all stem from a man between 60 and 75 years old with urothelial cancer. Each CDR3 is given with its conserved first and last residue.

V	CDR3
TRBV28	CASSLYRQISNQPQHF
TRBV29-1	CSVAGNSDTDTQYF
TRBV4-2	CASSQVSRGARGNEQFF
TRBV7-2	CASSLSVTSMGEQYF
TRBV6-5	CASRPLGGGEKLFF
TRBV29-1	CSGTGDYGYTF
TRBV28	CASRPDRGPTSYEQYF
TRBV25-1	CASSELGLYGYTF
TRBV25-1	CASSHGGDEAFF
TRBV7-2	CASSLSQASYEQYF
TRBV11-3	CASSLSVAGELFF
TRBV28	CASSLPLPGGSYEQYF
TRBV7-3	CASSFEPETTMTFF
TRBV7-9	CASSALQGTLTDTQYF
TRBV5-4	CASSPGTSGSNEQFF
TRBV5-1	CASTLGGGYNEKLFF
TRBV15	CATSRDRSRGGQGGELFF
TRBV5-6	CASSQTGQGLETQYF
TRBV5-4	CASSLQGARGYGYTF
TRBV7-9	CASSFPTLEAFF
TRBV7-6	CASSLGTSQGDTQYF
TRBV9	CASSTRQGTNEKLFF
TRBV15	CATSSRGIRSTDTQYF
TRBV7-6	CASSLSTGTQETQYF
TRBV2	CASRPPDMNTEAFF
TRBV7-3	CASSTGQGRISF
TRBV7-2	CASSFSGGQETQYF
TRBV10-1	CASTTGVSETDTQYF
TRBV9	CASSRAGGSYNEQFF
TRBV19	CASTPTGGSGYTF
TRBV25-1	CASSDRGHPLAKNIQYF
TRBV19	CASSTDRGGTEAFF
TRBV6-1	CASSENGRPYEQYF
TRBV15	CATTHQGAENTEAFF
TRBV7-8	CASSLIPLQETQYF
TRBV27	CASSLPLGRGREAKNIQYF
TRBV13	CASRSRGDTGELFF